The rows below give T cell receptor beta chains drawn from one sample of a study of Tregs in tolerant kidney transplant recipients. This table comes from immunoSEQ multiplex PCR, and its TCRdb copy is limited to in-frame clones, with some not included. The sample carries tens of thousands of clones, 75% to 95% recorded once. The specimen comprised CD4+ T cells from blood (PBMCs), sampled 24 months after the transplant. All receptors come from a human patient who received a combined kidney and bone marrow transplant. Some of the T cells might come from the graft donor. Both conserved end residues are part of each CDR3. The order of the fields is J gene, D gene, clone size, V gene, CDR3 protein, CDR3 DNA. D genes are given only for firm matches. Part of the rows lack a size; the others show once, few, many or a class for expanded clones.

TRBJ2-2 TRBD1 . TRBV7-2 CASSSPGGAGGELFF TGTGCCAGCAGCTCCCCAGGGGGCGCAGGCGGGGAGCTGTTTTTT
TRBJ2-1 . . TRBV5-8 CASRHGTYNEQFF TGTGCCAGCAGACACGGGACTTACAATGAGCAGTTCTTC
TRBJ1-2 . . TRBV2 CASRKGEDYGYTF TGTGCCAGCAGGAAGGGGGAAGATTATGGCTACACCTTC
TRBJ1-3 . . TRBV7-6 CASSLGVSGNTIYF TGTGCCAGCAGCTTAGGAGTCTCTGGAAACACCATATATTTT
TRBJ1-2 TRBD1 . TRBV29-1 CSEKQGAGNYGYTF TGCAGTGAGAAACAGGGGGCAGGTAACTATGGCTACACCTTC
TRBJ1-2 . once TRBV5-1 CASSPGGGYGYTF TGCGCCAGCAGCCCGGGAGGAGGCTATGGCTACACCTTC
TRBJ2-7 TRBD1 . TRBV7-2 CASSWPGQGYEQYF TGTGCCAGCAGCTGGCCGGGACAGGGTTACGAGCAGTACTTC
TRBJ1-2 TRBD1 . TRBV18 CASSPGQGGGYTF TGTGCCAGCTCACCCGGACAGGGAGGTGGCTACACCTTC
TRBJ1-1 . . TRBV4-1 CASSRGDGNTEAFF TGCGCCAGCAGCCGGGGAGACGGGAACACTGAAGCTTTCTTT
TRBJ2-2 . . TRBV7-6 CASSLLPKVAGRESRTGELFF TGTGCCAGCAGCTTGCTCCCCAAGGTGGCTGGACGGGAGTCAAGAACCGGGGAGCTGTTTTTT
TRBJ2-7 . . TRBV19 CASSIDVPGANEQYF TGTGCCAGTAGTATAGATGTCCCAGGGGCGAACGAGCAGTACTTC
TRBJ1-3 . . TRBV21-1 CASSKAVAGRGNTIYF TGTGCCAGCAGCAAAGCCGTTGCAGGTCGTGGAAACACCATATATTTT
TRBJ2-5 . . TRBV5-1 CASSLSVRGETQYF TGCGCCAGCAGCTTAAGTGTGCGGGGAGAGACCCAGTACTTC
TRBJ1-1 . . TRBV27 CASRTFQGGTEAFF TGTGCCAGCAGAACCTTTCAGGGAGGTACTGAAGCTTTCTTT
TRBJ2-6 . . TRBV19 CASSILSTAGANVLTF TGTGCCAGTAGTATTTTGAGCACAGCTGGGGCCAACGTCCTGACTTTC
TRBJ2-7 TRBD1 . TRBV6-6 CASSPRTGEAEQYF TGTGCCAGCAGTCCCCGGACAGGGGAAGCGGAGCAGTACTTC
TRBJ2-2 . . TRBV5-4 CASTRPLGGDTGELFF TGTGCCAGCACCAGACCCCTAGGGGGGGACACCGGGGAGCTGTTTTTT
TRBJ2-1 . . TRBV27 CASRDSGYNEQFF TGTGCCAGCAGGGATAGCGGATACAATGAGCAGTTCTTC
TRBJ1-2 . . TRBV11-2 CASSLTRTGTNYGYTF TGTGCCAGCAGCTTAACCCGTACAGGGACTAACTATGGCTACACCTTC
TRBJ2-1 . . TRBV29-1 CSAGTRVDEQFF TGCAGCGCCGGAACTAGGGTCGATGAGCAGTTCTTC
TRBJ1-5 . . TRBV9 CASSRGTYNQPQHF TGTGCCAGCAGCAGAGGGACTTACAATCAGCCCCAGCATTTT
TRBJ2-4 TRBD1 . TRBV10-3 CATRDSEAKNIQYF TGTGCCACCCGGGACAGCGAAGCCAAAAACATTCAGTACTTC
TRBJ1-4 TRBD1 once TRBV4-1 CASSRPTTGINEKLFF TGCGCCAGCAGCCGACCTACGACAGGGATCAATGAAAAACTGTTTTTT
TRBJ2-5 . . TRBV7-8 CASQLVVGETQYF TGTGCCAGCCAACTAGTGGTTGGGGAGACCCAGTACTTC
TRBJ1-3 TRBD1 . TRBV19 CASRTGHSGNTIYF TGTGCCAGTCGGACAGGGCACTCTGGAAACACCATATATTTT
TRBJ2-3 TRBD2 . TRBV7-7 CASSLRAGGGVDTDTQYF TGTGCCAGCAGCTTACGGGCGGGAGGGGGAGTGGACACAGATACGCAGTATTTT
TRBJ1-6 . . TRBV5-6 CASSFVRGGSPLHF TGTGCCAGCAGCTTCGTCAGAGGTGGTTCACCCCTCCACTTT
TRBJ2-3 TRBD1 . TRBV30 CACRDRGRDTQYF TGTGCCTGCCGGGACAGGGGGCGAGATACGCAGTATTTT
TRBJ1-1 TRBD1 . TRBV5-3 CARSLGAGGIEDTEAFF TGTGCCAGAAGCTTGGGGGCAGGGGGGATTGAGGACACTGAAGCTTTCTTT
TRBJ2-3 . . TRBV9 CASSSRVVTDTQYF TGTGCCAGCAGCTCCAGGGTCGTAACAGATACGCAGTATTTT
TRBJ2-5 TRBD1 . TRBV5-1 CASRGTGQETQYF TGCGCCAGCCGAGGGACAGGCCAAGAGACCCAGTACTTC
TRBJ2-5 TRBD2 . TRBV18 CASSTRTSGGAGETQYF TGTGCCAGCTCAACCCGGACTAGCGGGGGGGCCGGCGAGACCCAGTACTTC
TRBJ1-1 TRBD1 . TRBV29-1 CSGSGTGDNTEAFF TGCAGCGGCTCCGGGACAGGGGATAACACTGAAGCTTTCTTT
TRBJ1-2 TRBD1 . TRBV11-2 CASSSRQGNYGYTF TGTGCCAGCAGCTCCCGACAGGGTAACTATGGCTACACCTTC
TRBJ1-3 . . TRBV29-1 CSALLPGNTIYF TGCAGCGCCCTCCTACCTGGAAACACCATATATTTT
TRBJ2-1 TRBD2 . TRBV7-7 CASSLVGGGYNEQFF TGTGCCAGCAGCTTAGTGGGGGGGGGATACAATGAGCAGTTCTTC
TRBJ2-5 TRBD1 . TRBV5-1 CASRPQGAGETQYF TGCGCCAGCAGACCACAGGGGGCGGGAGAGACCCAGTACTTC
TRBJ1-3 . few TRBV19 CASSSLQGNTIYF TGTGCCAGTAGTAGTTTACAGGGAAACACCATATATTTT
TRBJ1-5 . . TRBV10-3 CAITDSGNQPQHF TGTGCCATCACCGACTCCGGAAATCAGCCCCAGCATTTT
TRBJ2-1 TRBD2 few TRBV5-6 CASSLGTRDEQFF TGTGCCAGCAGCTTAGGGACTAGGGATGAGCAGTTCTTC
TRBJ2-1 TRBD1 . TRBV10-3 CAIRDRVTFYNEQFF TGTGCCATCAGGGACAGGGTCACTTTCTACAATGAGCAGTTCTTC
TRBJ2-1 . . TRBV2 CASSRTGLSYNEQFF TGTGCCAGCAGTCGCACGGGACTCTCCTACAATGAGCAGTTCTTC
TRBJ2-7 TRBD1 . TRBV7-6 CASSSDRSYEQYF TGTGCCAGCAGCTCGGACAGGTCCTACGAGCAGTACTTC
TRBJ1-2 . . TRBV29-1 CSGLGRYGYTF TGCAGCGGCCTGGGCCGCTATGGCTACACCTTC
TRBJ1-4 . . TRBV5-1 CASSLAGLSANEKLFF TGCGCCAGCAGCTTGGCGGGGTTGTCGGCTAATGAAAAACTGTTTTTT
TRBJ1-5 TRBD1 . TRBV10-3 CAISDVDRGNNQPQHF TGTGCCATCAGTGACGTGGACAGGGGGAACAATCAGCCCCAGCATTTT
TRBJ2-7 . . TRBV7-9 CASSLVPGHSYEQYF TGTGCCAGCAGCTTAGTCCCGGGACACTCCTACGAGCAGTACTTC
TRBJ2-1 . . TRBV5-6 CASSTQGKQFF TGTGCCAGCAGCACCCAGGGGAAGCAGTTCTTC
TRBJ2-3 . . TRBV19 CASSIGQGAGTQYF TGTGCCAGTAGTATTGGCCAAGGGGCTGGTACGCAGTATTTT
TRBJ1-1 TRBD1 . TRBV19 CASSNRGTGKNTEAFF TGTGCCAGTAGTAACAGAGGGACAGGCAAGAACACTGAAGCTTTCTTT